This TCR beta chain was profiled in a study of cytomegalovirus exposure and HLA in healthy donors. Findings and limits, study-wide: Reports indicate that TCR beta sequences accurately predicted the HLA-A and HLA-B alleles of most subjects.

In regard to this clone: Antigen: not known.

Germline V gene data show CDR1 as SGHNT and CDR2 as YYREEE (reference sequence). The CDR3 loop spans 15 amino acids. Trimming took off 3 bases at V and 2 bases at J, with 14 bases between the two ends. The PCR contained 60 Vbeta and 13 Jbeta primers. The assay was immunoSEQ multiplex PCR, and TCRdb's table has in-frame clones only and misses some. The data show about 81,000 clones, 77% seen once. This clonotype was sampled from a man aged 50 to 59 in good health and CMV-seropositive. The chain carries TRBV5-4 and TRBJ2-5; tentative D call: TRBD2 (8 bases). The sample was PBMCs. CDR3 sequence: CASSSGGDRQETQYF. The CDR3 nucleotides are TGTGCCAGCAGCTCGGGGGGGGACAGACAAGAGACCCAGTACTTC.